The entry that follows covers one T cell receptor beta chain sequence. No antigen is known for it. V gave up 1 base and J gave up 1 base; unmatched junction bases: 3. The CDR3 is made up of 17 amino acids. Per the germline V gene, CDR1 is MNHNS and CDR2 is SASEGT. These donors were members of the roughly 110-subject validation cohort, a group separate from the approximately 700-subject first cohort. Data came from immunoSEQ multiplex PCR; TCRdb stores just in-frame clones and leaves some out. The sample lists about 110,000 clones, over 75% seen once, with about 1.5% in the top ten. The sample originates from a study of cytomegalovirus exposure and HLA in healthy donors. Whole-study results and caveats: Rare sequences made up most TCRs, while some public TCRs were found in many donors.

Sequencing was performed on PBMCs. This receptor was obtained from a woman aged 25-40 years in good health and CMV-seropositive. This chain uses TRBV6-1 with TRBJ1-6; 8 nucleotides line up with TRBD1. The DNA of the CDR3 is TGTGCCAGCAGTGAAGGGACAGGGCTTTCCTATAATTCACCCCTCCACTTT. Encoded protein: CASSEGTGLSYNSPLHF.